This passage covers 22 T cell receptor beta chains from one sample sequenced in a study of cytomegalovirus exposure and HLA in healthy donors. This PCR relied on a set of 60 Vbeta primers and 13 Jbeta primers. Profiled with immunoSEQ multiplex PCR; TCRdb holds only in-frame clones, not every one. The sample holds some 150,000 clones, under 75% seen once. The sequencing input was PBMCs. The source is a woman between 55 and 75 years old in good health and CMV-seropositive.

V and J are TRBV2 and TRBJ1-6; 7 bases map to TRBD1. Trimming cost V 3 bases and J 5 bases; bases outside gene matches: 7. The CDR3 loop spans 16 amino acids. Germline values: CDR1 SNHLY, CDR2 FYNNEI. The CDR3 DNA follows: TGTGCCAGCAGTGAGTTCAATACAGGGGATAATTCACCCCTCCACTTT. This sequence encodes CASSEFNTGDNSPLHF. The full variable domain, completed using reference TRBV2 and TRBJ1-6, is EPEVTQTPSHQVTQMGQEVILRCVPISNHLYFYWYRQILGQKVEFLVSFYNNEISEKSEIFDDQFSVERPDGSNFTLKIRSTKLEDSAMYFCASSEFNTGDNSPLHFGNGTRLTVT.

The chain joins TRBV7-2 to TRBJ2-5; D may be TRBD2 (6 bases). The V and J ends lost 5 bases and 5 bases respectively, with 21 bases between them. The CDR3 is 16 residues long. Looked up from germline, CDR1 is SGHTA and CDR2 is FQGNSA. CDR3 in amino acids: CASSPPRLGGLETQYF. CDR3 bases: TGTGCCAGCAGCCCGCCCCGACTAGGAGGTCTGGAGACCCAGTACTTC.

The chain employs TRBV19 and TRBJ2-1; 7 bases are a match to TRBD2. Trimming took 5 bases from V and 8 from J; bases not matched to a gene: 12. The germline V gene has CDR1 LNHDA and CDR2 SQIVND (reference sequence). The CDR3 spans 15 residues. The CDR3 loop is CASSQEGGPSDEQFF. The DNA of the CDR3 is TGTGCCAGTAGTCAGGAGGGAGGGCCTTCCGATGAGCAGTTCTTC.

This clone was seen a handful of times. The chain combines TRBV5-1 with TRBJ1-1, with 9 positions matching TRBD1. The CDR3 length is 15 residues. With V trimmed by 5 bases and J by 2 bases, 7 bases remained unmatched. Germline CDR1 reads SGHRS; CDR2 reads YFSETQ. In DNA form, the CDR3 reads TGCGCCAGCAGAGCTGGTACAGGGGGCAACACTGAAGCTTTCTTT. It specifies CASRAGTGGNTEAFF.

The rearrangement links TRBV7-2 to TRBJ2-7; 9 positions agree with TRBD2. Germline CDR1 is SGHTA and CDR2 is FQGNSA. The V and J ends lost 1 base and 7 bases, in that order; junction bases with no gene match: 11. There are 16 residues in the CDR3. CDR3 sequence: CASSLVSSGVSSEQYF. DNA for the CDR3: TGTGCCAGCAGCTTAGTGTCTAGCGGGGTCTCCAGTGAGCAGTACTTC.

The gene calls are TRBV6-1 and TRBJ2-3, with 10 bases lining up with TRBD2. The CDR3 runs 15 residues. V lost 4 bases to trimming and J lost 3 bases; unmatched junction nucleotides: 4. CDR1 MNHNS and CDR2 SASEGT come from the germline V gene. The CDR3 is CASSGGSGGTDTQYF. The CDR3 DNA sequence: TGTGCCAGCAGTGGGGGTAGCGGGGGGACAGATACGCAGTATTTT.

This clone was picked up many times. The chain is built from TRBV19 and TRBJ1-1; 8 bases align to TRBD1. Germline V gene data show CDR1 as LNHDA and CDR2 as SQIVND (reference sequence). The V and J ends lost 5 bases and 2 bases, in that order; junction bases with no gene match: 4. The CDR3 is 14 residues long. The CDR3 here is CASSYRGGNTEAFF. The CDR3 DNA is TGTGCCAGTAGTTACAGGGGGGGTAACACTGAAGCTTTCTTT.

The J gene is TRBJ1-5, the V gene TRBV7-2; D perhaps matches TRBD1 (6 bases). The CDR3 extends over 14 amino acids. V dropped 8 bases and J dropped 7 bases, with 18 bases sitting between them. Germline values: CDR1 SGHTA, CDR2 FQGNSA. CDR3 amino acids: CASAHGGAWQPQHF. CDR3 nucleotides: TGTGCCAGCGCTCACGGGGGGGCTTGGCAGCCCCAGCATTTT.

This clone was observed a few times. This chain links TRBV7-9 with TRBJ2-1; 9 bases are a match to TRBD2. CDR1 is SEHNR, CDR2 FQNEAQ, per germline (reference sequence). Trimming cost V 3 bases and J 3 bases; bases outside gene matches: 6. CDR3 size: 16 residues. The chain's CDR3 is CASSFLSGRFYNEQFF. The DNA for the CDR3 is TGTGCCAGCAGCTTTCTTAGCGGGAGATTCTACAATGAGCAGTTCTTC.

The V call is TRBV9, the J call TRBJ2-5, with 8 bases matching TRBD2. The junction had 15 bases not matched to a gene; V was cut back by 0 bases and J by 5 bases. Germline V gene sequence: CDR1 SGDLS, CDR2 YYNGEE. The CDR3 totals 18 residues. The CDR3 sequence is CASSVGWLAGTPSETQYF. The CDR3 bases are TGTGCCAGCAGCGTAGGTTGGCTAGCGGGCACTCCCTCCGAGACCCAGTACTTC.

The chain combines TRBV4-1 with TRBJ2-2; a possible D gene is TRBD1 (5 bases). Trimming left V 4 bases short and J 1 base short, with 7 bases between. CDR1 and CDR2 (germline): MGHRA, YSYEKL. The CDR3 has 14 amino acids. CDR3 sequence reads: CASSPGQNTGELFF. CDR3 in DNA: TGCGCCAGCAGCCCCGGACAGAACACCGGGGAGCTGTTTTTT.

This chain joins TRBV4-1 and TRBJ1-1; 11 bases line up with TRBD1. Germline lookup yields CDR1 MGHRA and CDR2 YSYEKL. V lost 1 base and J lost 7; bases outside the gene matches: 5. The CDR3 consists of 15 residues. The CDR3 sequence is CASSQGDRGLGEAFF. The CDR3 nucleotides read TGCGCCAGCAGCCAAGGGGACAGGGGGTTAGGTGAAGCTTTCTTT.

In DNA form, the CDR3 reads TGTGCCAGCAGCCCCGCACGGGGCTCCAGGGGAGACTATGGCTACACCTTC. The encoded protein is CASSPARGSRGDYGYTF. V and J are TRBV28 and TRBJ1-2, with a weak D call TRBD1 (6 bases). The germline V gene has CDR1 MDHEN and CDR2 SYDVKM. The V and J ends lost 6 bases and 3 bases respectively, with 23 bases between them. This CDR3 has 17 amino acids.

V and J are TRBV7-7 and TRBJ2-2, with 9 bases that match TRBD1. V lost 5 bases, J lost 4 bases, and 8 bases stayed unmatched. There are 16 residues in the CDR3. CDR1 is SSHAT, CDR2 FNYEAQ, per germline (reference sequence). As DNA, the CDR3 is TGTGCCAGCAGCCCCGGACAGGGGAGGATCACCGGGGAGCTGTTTTTT. Encoded protein: CASSPGQGRITGELFF.

This clone has only a few counts. The chain uses TRBV28 and TRBJ2-5; 8 positions agree with TRBD2. This CDR3 region has 18 residues. V lost 3 bases to trimming and J lost 4 bases; unmatched junction nucleotides: 16. CDR1 is MDHEN and CDR2 is SYDVKM in the germline V gene. The CDR3 reads CASSFPAGERARGETQYF. CDR3 nucleotides: TGTGCCAGCAGTTTCCCAGCGGGAGAGAGGGCCCGGGGAGAGACCCAGTACTTC.

The chain recombines TRBV10-2 with TRBJ2-3; TRBD2 agrees at 9 bases. J lost 0 bases, V lost 6 bases, and 7 bases had no gene match. This CDR3 is 16 amino acids long. Germline-derived CDR1 and CDR2 are WSHSY and SAAADI. CDR3 sequence reads: CASRVTSGSSTDTQYF. CDR3 coding DNA: TGCGCCAGCAGAGTGACTAGCGGTAGTAGCACAGATACGCAGTATTTT.

V is TRBV18 and J is TRBJ2-3; the D gene is possibly TRBD1 (6 bases). This CDR3 comprises 16 residues. V was pared by 0 bases and J by 5 bases, with 15 bases between. Germline values: CDR1 KGHSH, CDR2 LQKENI. The CDR3 is CASSPPPAGARDTQYF. The CDR3 DNA sequence: TGTGCCAGCTCACCACCCCCAGCAGGGGCTAGAGATACGCAGTATTTT.

The chain employs TRBV7-2 and TRBJ2-1, with 10 bases aligning to TRBD2. The CDR3 runs 16 residues. Germline-derived CDR1 and CDR2 are SGHTA and FQGNSA. The ends lost 5 bases at V and 8 bases at J; junction bases unmatched: 12. For the CDR3, the DNA is TGTGCCAGCAGCCACGTTGAGGCTAGCGGGAGTCATGAGCAGTTCTTC. Its translation is CASSHVEASGSHEQFF.

The rearrangement joins TRBV6-4 to TRBJ2-7; 9 nucleotides line up with TRBD1. The J segment lost 4 bases and the V segment lost 2 bases, leaving 12 bases of the junction unmatched. CDR3 size: 17 residues. CDR1 is MRHNA and CDR2 is SNTAGT in the germline V gene. The CDR3 coding sequence is TGTGCCAGCAGTGACGAAGGATTAACAGGGGGCCGGTACGAGCAGTACTTC. It yields the protein CASSDEGLTGGRYEQYF.

The chain carries TRBV7-9 and TRBJ2-7; 7 bases align to TRBD2. This CDR3 contains 14 residues. V shed 3 bases, J shed 5 bases, and the junction held 7 bases outside the gene matches. Germline assignment: CDR1 SEHNR and CDR2 FQNEAQ (reference sequence). CDR3 DNA sequence: TGTGCCAGCAGCTTGAGCGGGAAAGATGACGAGCAGTACTTC. Its protein product is CASSLSGKDDEQYF.

The CDR3 reads CASREASAGNTIYF. CDR3 DNA sequence: TGTGCCAGCAGAGAGGCCAGCGCCGGAAACACCATATATTTT. This chain joins TRBV6-6 and TRBJ1-3, with D uncertain. Germline V gene data show CDR1 as MNHNY and CDR2 as SVGAGI (reference sequence). V lost 6 bases and J lost 4, with 13 bases in between. This CDR3 has 14 amino acids.

This clone was counted only a few times. J is TRBJ2-5 and V is TRBV2, with D uncertain. The CDR3 runs 12 residues. V dropped 2 bases and J dropped 5 bases, with 6 bases sitting between them. Germline lookup yields CDR1 SNHLY and CDR2 FYNNEI. This CDR3 is CASSEFRETQYF. In DNA, the CDR3 is TGTGCCAGCAGTGAATTCAGGGAGACCCAGTACTTC.